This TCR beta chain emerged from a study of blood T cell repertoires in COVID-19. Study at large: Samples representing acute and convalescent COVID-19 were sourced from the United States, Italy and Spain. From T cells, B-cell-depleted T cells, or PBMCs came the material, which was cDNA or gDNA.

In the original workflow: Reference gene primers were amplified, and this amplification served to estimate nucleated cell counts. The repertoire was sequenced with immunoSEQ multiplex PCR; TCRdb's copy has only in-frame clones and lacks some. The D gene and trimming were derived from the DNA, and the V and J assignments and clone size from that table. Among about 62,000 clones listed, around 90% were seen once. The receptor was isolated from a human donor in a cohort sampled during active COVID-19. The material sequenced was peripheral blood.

CDR3 bases: TGTGCCACAAGCGGGGGGGGATTCAATGAGCAGTTCTTC. It translates to CATSGGGFNEQFF. This rearrangement joins TRBV6-5 to TRBJ2-1; 10 positions agree with TRBD2. The CDR3 has 13 residues. Germline values: CDR1 MNHEY, CDR2 SVGAGI. The ends lost 10 bases at V and 6 bases at J; junction bases unmatched: 6.